This T cell receptor (beta chain) was found in a study of T cell responses to AZD1222 COVID-19 vaccine. About this clone: The antigen remains unidentified.

Trimming took 6 bases from V and 2 from J, leaving 8 bases between them. The CDR3 covers 12 residues. Germline CDR1 and CDR2: MNHEY and SVGAGI. TCRdb keeps only in-frame clones here, not all; method: immunoSEQ multiplex PCR. The sample consists of approximately 45,000 clones, about 90% of them appearing once. Second-dose schedules of about 4 or about 12 weeks were combined. Study-wide points: Reportedly, nearly half of unique spike TCRs recognized epitopes outside B.1.351/B.1.1.7 mutations. Donors, mostly white British, included more females; clonal diversity was possibly underestimated. Sampled repertoires all dated from after the peak T cell response.

The clonotype originates from an adult who received the AZD1222 COVID-19 vaccine. V usage is TRBV6-5 and J usage is TRBJ2-7, with D uncertain. The material sequenced was peripheral blood, taken 28 days after the second AZD1222 dose. CDR3: CASRTLPYEQYF. CDR3 sequence (DNA): TGTGCCAGCAGAACTTTACCCTACGAGCAGTACTTC.